This note documents a single T cell receptor beta chain sequence. The CDR3 covers 15 residues. Germline loops: CDR1 SQVTM, CDR2 ANQGSEA. Trimming cost V 2 bases and J 2 bases, with 15 bases left between them. TCRdb itself ran the RT-PCR reads through MiXCR, one entry per CDR3 protein. Of approximately 3,000 distinct CDR3 sequences in the sample, approximately 90% were seen once. This entry comes from a study of yellow fever vaccine responses in identical twins. This chain links TRBV29-1 with TRBJ1-2; perhaps TRBD1 as D (5 bases). Sequencing was performed on T cells from blood (PBMCs), unsorted or a sorted subset (not recorded which), taken before or after yellow fever vaccination (not recorded which). This receptor was obtained from a woman aged 18 to 35 who received the yellow fever vaccine. CDR3: CSVEKTGGTNYGYTF. CDR3 sequence (DNA): TGCAGCGTTGAAAAGACTGGGGGAACGAACTATGGCTACACCTTC.